These 19 T cell receptor beta chains share one sample of origin, sequenced in a study of T cells in tuberculosis. Profiling relied on immunoSEQ multiplex PCR, and the TCRdb table lists in-frame clones only, not all of them. The repertoire holds about 20,000 clones, with around 87% as singletons. Source material: PBMCs. The receptors here all came from a donor between 10 and 35 years old with latent tuberculosis or without tuberculosis infection.

CDR3 sequence reads: CASSFSGQSNEKLFF. CDR3 nucleotides: TGTGCCAGCAGTTTCTCGGGACAGTCTAATGAAAAACTGTTTTTT. The rearrangement links TRBV6-6 to TRBJ1-4; TRBD1 aligns across 7 bases. CDR1 MNHNY and CDR2 SVGAGI come from the germline V gene (reference sequence). The CDR3 is made up of 15 amino acids. The V gene end was trimmed by 4 bases and the J gene end by 3 bases; junction bases not matched to a gene: 5.

V usage is TRBV19 and J usage is TRBJ2-2, with D maybe TRBD2 (6 bases). The CDR3 covers 17 residues. Germline V gives CDR1 LNHDA, CDR2 SQIVND (reference sequence). The V gene lost 8 bases and the J gene lost 1 base, with 20 bases spanning the gap. This chain's CDR3 is CASRARWGDWNTGELFF. DNA for the CDR3: TGTGCCAGTCGTGCCCGGTGGGGGGACTGGAACACCGGGGAGCTGTTTTTT.

V is TRBV7-8 and J is TRBJ1-1, with D possibly TRBD1 on 6 matching bases. Germline CDR1 and CDR2: SGHVS and FQNEAQ. The V end was cut by 2 bases, the J end by 0 bases, with 10 bases between. The CDR3 is 15 residues long. The CDR3 here is CASSLLGAVNTEAFF. CDR3 nucleotides: TGTGCCAGCAGCTTACTGGGGGCTGTGAACACTGAAGCTTTCTTT.

A remark on this clone: One end of the junction does not line up with germline, which may come from a read error. This chain connects TRBV5-4 to TRBJ2-6, with 7 nucleotides matching TRBD1. The CDR3 runs 17 residues. Looked up from germline, CDR1 is SGHNT and CDR2 is YYREEE (reference sequence). CDR3 amino acids: CASSWRQGNSGANVLTF. The DNA for the CDR3 is TGTGCCAGTAGCTGGCGACAGGGTAACTCTGGGGCCAACGTCCTGACTTTC. Based on the CDR3 plus reference TRBV5-4 and TRBJ2-6, the full variable domain is ETGVTQSPTHLIKTRGQQVTLRCSSQSGHNTVSWYQQALGQGPQFIFQYYREEENGRGNFPPRFSGLQFPNYSSELNVNALELDDSALYLCASSWRQGNSGANVLTFGAGSRLTVL.

The sample holds one count of this clone. The rearrangement joins TRBV2 to TRBJ1-5; 9 positions agree with TRBD1. With V trimmed by 4 bases and J by 4 bases, 2 bases remained unmatched. The CDR3 has 14 amino acids. In germline, CDR1 is SNHLY, CDR2 FYNNEI. Here the CDR3 reads CASSGQGENQPQHF. The CDR3 DNA is TGTGCCAGCAGTGGACAGGGGGAGAATCAGCCCCAGCATTTT.

The chain joins TRBV7-6 to TRBJ2-5, with TRBD2 matching over 8 bases. Looked up from germline, CDR1 is SGHVS and CDR2 is FNYEAQ. V was clipped by 3 bases and J by 5 bases; unmatched bases: 2. This CDR3 comprises 13 residues. This chain's CDR3 is CASSFTSGETQYF. The CDR3 nucleotides are TGTGCCAGCAGCTTTACTAGCGGCGAGACCCAGTACTTC.

CDR3 coding DNA: TGTGCCAGCTCACCACAGACAGGGGTGGGCAATCAGCCCCAGCATTTT. Translation: CASSPQTGVGNQPQHF. The J gene is TRBJ1-5, the V gene TRBV18, with TRBD1 matching over 8 bases. J lost 2 bases, V lost 1 base, and 4 bases had no gene match. This CDR3 contains 16 residues. The germline gives CDR1 KGHSH, CDR2 LQKENI.

J is TRBJ2-7 and V is TRBV11-2; the D gene is possibly TRBD2 (5 bases). CDR1 and CDR2 (germline): SGHAT, FQNNGV. This CDR3 spans 14 amino acids. The V end lost 2 bases, the J end lost 6 bases, and 14 bases lay between the germline ends. CDR3 sequence: CASSLIEGSFEQYF. The CDR3 DNA reads TGTGCCAGCAGCTTAATAGAGGGCTCATTCGAGCAGTACTTC.

V is TRBV19 and J is TRBJ1-1; 12 nucleotides match TRBD1. CDR1 and CDR2 (germline): LNHDA, SQIVND (reference sequence). Losses at the gene ends were 11 bases for V and 3 bases for J; bases not matched to a gene: 10. This CDR3 contains 15 residues. Here the CDR3 DNA reads TGTGCCTGCCGGGACAGGGGGCCCTCGGACACTGAAGCTTTCTTT. Translating gives CACRDRGPSDTEAFF.

This chain uses TRBV15 with TRBJ2-6, with TRBD1 matching over 7 bases. Germline CDR1 reads LNHNV; CDR2 reads YYDKDF (reference sequence). V gave up 3 bases and J gave up 0 bases; unmatched junction bases: 2. The CDR3 runs to 16 residues. The CDR3 loop is CATSSTGDSGANVLTF. DNA of the CDR3: TGTGCCACCAGCAGCACAGGGGACTCTGGGGCCAACGTCCTGACTTTC.

The gene calls are TRBV6-1 and TRBJ1-6; 10 bases are a match to TRBD1. The V segment lost 8 bases and the J segment 6 bases; nucleotides outside the gene matches: 4. Germline lookup yields CDR1 MNHNS and CDR2 SASEGT. The CDR3 has 14 residues. The CDR3 sequence is CASFGTGVNSPLHF. The CDR3 bases are TGTGCCAGCTTCGGGACAGGGGTTAATTCACCCCTCCACTTT.

In this sample, this clone turned up a few times. The chain carries TRBV5-1 and TRBJ1-2; D gene ambiguous. Trimming cost V 1 base and J 2 bases, with 9 bases left between them. Germline CDR1 SGHRS, CDR2 YFSETQ. This CDR3 is built from 14 residues. CDR3 region: CASSLQAGNYGYTF. The CDR3 DNA sequence: TGCGCCAGCAGCTTGCAAGCGGGAAACTATGGCTACACCTTC. Using reference TRBV5-1 and TRBJ1-2 for the parts outside the CDR3, the full variable domain is KAGVTQTPRYLIKTRGQQVTLSCSPISGHRSVSWYQQTPGQGLQFLFEYFSETQRNKGNFPGRFSGRQFSNSRSEMNVSTLELGDSALYLCASSLQAGNYGYTFGSGTRLTVV.

This chain links TRBV6-5 with TRBJ2-3; maybe TRBD2 (7 bases). This CDR3 comprises 15 residues. Trimming pared 1 base from V and 6 bases from J, leaving 14 bases between. From germline, CDR1 is MNHEY and CDR2 SVGAGI. The CDR3 region has the DNA TGTGCCAGCAGTTACTTGTGGGGGGGCCCCGATACGCAGTATTTT. Its translation: CASSYLWGGPDTQYF.

The chain employs TRBV2 and TRBJ2-1; 10 nucleotides match TRBD2. The CDR3 consists of 16 residues. Germline V gene sequence: CDR1 SNHLY, CDR2 FYNNEI. Unmatched junction bases numbered 12, after V lost 5 bases and J lost 8 bases. CDR3 amino acids: CASSWTSGSGVDEQFF. In nucleotides, the CDR3 is TGTGCCAGCAGTTGGACTAGCGGCTCGGGGGTGGATGAGCAGTTCTTC.

This chain connects TRBV5-6 to TRBJ2-3; 10 bases line up with TRBD1. CDR1 is SGHDT, CDR2 YYEEEE, per germline. CDR3 length: 18 residues. V lost 2 bases and J lost 3; bases outside the gene matches: 12. In nucleotides, the CDR3 is TGTGCCAGCAGCTTCGGTTTGTTTGGGGGACAGGGGACAGATACGCAGTATTTT. Its translation is CASSFGLFGGQGTDTQYF.

The genes are TRBV7-2 and TRBJ1-5; no firm D call. Per the germline V gene, CDR1 is SGHTA and CDR2 is FQGNSA. The V end lost 1 base, the J end lost 5 bases, and 12 bases lay between the germline ends. The CDR3 covers 15 residues. CDR3 nucleotides: TGTGCCAGCAGCTTAGGAACTGCCGGAGATCAGCCCCAGCATTTT. It codes for CASSLGTAGDQPQHF.

The chain employs TRBV9 and TRBJ1-1, with TRBD1 matching over 8 bases. Germline CDR1 is SGDLS and CDR2 is YYNGEE. CDR3 length equals 16 residues. V lost 4 bases, J lost 5 bases, and 13 bases stayed unmatched. The CDR3 is CASSSTFRGRGTEAFF. In DNA, the CDR3 is TGTGCCAGCAGCTCCACCTTCAGGGGGCGAGGAACTGAAGCTTTCTTT.

As concerns this clone: Additional DNA sequences in this sample encode the identical CDR3. The CDR3 spells CASSYSTQGRREQYF. The DNA of the CDR3 is TGTGCCAGCAGTTACTCGACGCAGGGCCGCCGGGAGCAGTACTTC. The chain is built from TRBV6-5 and TRBJ2-7, with a tentative D call TRBD1 (5 bases). The CDR3 spans 15 residues. Germline V lookup: CDR1 MNHEY, CDR2 SVGAGI. V lost 0 bases to trimming and J lost 7 bases, with 16 bases between them.

The chain has TRBV5-1 and TRBJ1-5, with D maybe TRBD1 (5 bases). Trimming stripped 0 bases from V and 1 base from J, with 14 bases between. The CDR3 is made up of 17 amino acids. Germline CDR1 SGHRS, CDR2 YFSETQ. The CDR3 region is CASSLAPGGASNQPQHF. The CDR3 DNA is TGCGCCAGCAGCTTGGCTCCGGGAGGGGCGAGCAATCAGCCCCAGCATTTT. Combining the CDR3 with reference TRBV5-1 and TRBJ1-5 gives the whole variable domain KAGVTQTPRYLIKTRGQQVTLSCSPISGHRSVSWYQQTPGQGLQFLFEYFSETQRNKGNFPGRFSGRQFSNSRSEMNVSTLELGDSALYLCASSLAPGGASNQPQHFGDGTRLSIL.